These T cell receptor beta chains were read from a single sample in a study of blood T cell repertoires in COVID-19. The method was immunoSEQ multiplex PCR; TCRdb's version includes in-frame clones alone and lacks a portion of them. Seen here are fewer than 200,000 clones, around nine tenths observed once, and the top ten hold 0.53%. The sequenced material came from peripheral blood. The receptors shown here come from a middle-aged man with acute or convalescent COVID-19. The CDR3 runs from the conserved cysteine through the conserved F or W. Each record gives: clone size, J gene, D gene, V gene, CDR3 DNA, CDR3 protein. The D gene is left open where the match is weak. Clone size is stated in some rows and not others, as once, few, many or a class when expanded.

clone size: NA; J gene: TRBJ2-7; D gene: TRBD2; V gene: TRBV10-1; CDR3 DNA: TGCGCCAGCAGTGAGGGGACTAGCGGGTACGAGCAGTACTTC; CDR3 protein: CASSEGTSGYEQYF
clone size: NA; J gene: TRBJ1-5; D gene: NA; V gene: TRBV7-8; CDR3 DNA: TGTGCCAGCAGCTTGGAGGTAGGAGGGAGCAATCAGCCCCAGCATTTT; CDR3 protein: CASSLEVGGSNQPQHF
clone size: NA; J gene: TRBJ1-1; D gene: TRBD1; V gene: TRBV7-9; CDR3 DNA: TGTGCCAGCAGCTTAGAAGCTTCCTCGGACAGGTTAAACACTGAAGCTTTCTTT; CDR3 protein: CASSLEASSDRLNTEAFF
clone size: NA; J gene: TRBJ1-5; D gene: NA; V gene: TRBV4-1; CDR3 DNA: TGCGCCAGCACCCGGGGGGAAGGCAGCAATCAGCCCCAGCATTTT; CDR3 protein: CASTRGEGSNQPQHF
clone size: NA; J gene: TRBJ1-5; D gene: TRBD1; V gene: TRBV4-1; CDR3 DNA: TGCGCCAGCAGCCAGGGGACAGGGGGGAATCAGCCCCAGCATTTT; CDR3 protein: CASSQGTGGNQPQHF
clone size: NA; J gene: TRBJ2-5; D gene: NA; V gene: TRBV6-5; CDR3 DNA: TGTGCCAGCAGTTTTACAGGGACGGGGACCCAGTACTTC; CDR3 protein: CASSFTGTGTQYF
clone size: NA; J gene: TRBJ2-1; D gene: NA; V gene: TRBV29-1; CDR3 DNA: TGCAGCGTTAGAAAGGGGTCGAGCTCCTACAATGAGCAGTTCTTC; CDR3 protein: CSVRKGSSSYNEQFF
clone size: NA; J gene: TRBJ2-3; D gene: TRBD2; V gene: TRBV18; CDR3 DNA: TGTGCCAGCTCACCCGTGACTAGCGGGTTGTCAGATACGCAGTATTTT; CDR3 protein: CASSPVTSGLSDTQYF
clone size: NA; J gene: TRBJ1-5; D gene: TRBD1; V gene: TRBV19; CDR3 DNA: TGTGCCAGTACCACGACAGGGTATAGCAATCAGCCCCAGCATTTT; CDR3 protein: CASTTTGYSNQPQHF
clone size: NA; J gene: TRBJ2-1; D gene: TRBD2; V gene: TRBV11-2; CDR3 DNA: TGTGCCAGCAGCTATGGGACTAGCGGGACTGAGCAGTTCTTC; CDR3 protein: CASSYGTSGTEQFF
clone size: NA; J gene: TRBJ2-3; D gene: TRBD2; V gene: TRBV5-5; CDR3 DNA: TGTGCCAGCAGCTCGAGCCCTAGCGGGGGCACAGATACGCAGTATTTT; CDR3 protein: CASSSSPSGGTDTQYF
clone size: NA; J gene: TRBJ2-3; D gene: TRBD2; V gene: TRBV30; CDR3 DNA: TGTGCCTGGAGTTACCTAAGCGGGGGCCTCACAGATACGCAGTATTTT; CDR3 protein: CAWSYLSGGLTDTQYF
clone size: NA; J gene: TRBJ1-3; D gene: TRBD1; V gene: TRBV5-1; CDR3 DNA: TGCGCCAGCAGCTGGAACACAGGGGAAAACACCATATATTTT; CDR3 protein: CASSWNTGENTIYF
clone size: NA; J gene: TRBJ2-1; D gene: NA; V gene: TRBV27; CDR3 DNA: TGTGCCAGTTCACCGACTAGGGACAATGAGCAGTTCTTC; CDR3 protein: CASSPTRDNEQFF
clone size: NA; J gene: TRBJ2-1; D gene: TRBD2; V gene: TRBV4-2; CDR3 DNA: TGTGCCAGCAGCCAAGATCAGGCGGGAGGGAAGAATGAGCAGTTCTTC; CDR3 protein: CASSQDQAGGKNEQFF
clone size: NA; J gene: TRBJ1-4; D gene: NA; V gene: TRBV19; CDR3 DNA: TGTGCCAGTACCGCACGTCAGGGAGAAAAACTGTTTTTT; CDR3 protein: CASTARQGEKLFF
clone size: NA; J gene: TRBJ1-2; D gene: TRBD1; V gene: TRBV27; CDR3 DNA: TGTGCCAGCACCCAGGGACAGGGAGGTGGCTACACCTTC; CDR3 protein: CASTQGQGGGYTF
clone size: NA; J gene: TRBJ1-5; D gene: NA; V gene: TRBV19; CDR3 DNA: TGTGCCAGCAGTGGACTCCACCAGCCCCAGCATTTT; CDR3 protein: CASSGLHQPQHF
clone size: few; J gene: TRBJ1-5; D gene: NA; V gene: TRBV4-1; CDR3 DNA: TGCGCCAGCAGCCTTTTTGACAGCCTCAATCAGCCCCAGCATTTT; CDR3 protein: CASSLFDSLNQPQHF
clone size: NA; J gene: TRBJ1-5; D gene: NA; V gene: TRBV19; CDR3 DNA: TGTGCCAGTAGTATAAGGAGGGCCGGTCGCAATCAGCCCCAGCATTTT; CDR3 protein: CASSIRRAGRNQPQHF
clone size: NA; J gene: TRBJ2-7; D gene: NA; V gene: TRBV4-2; CDR3 DNA: TGTGCCAGCAGCCAAGATCCCGGGACCTACGAGCAGTACTTC; CDR3 protein: CASSQDPGTYEQYF
clone size: NA; J gene: TRBJ1-1; D gene: TRBD1; V gene: TRBV12-5; CDR3 DNA: TGTGCTAGTGGTTTAACAGGGGGGAGGAACACTGAAGCTTTCTTT; CDR3 protein: CASGLTGGRNTEAFF
clone size: NA; J gene: TRBJ2-3; D gene: TRBD2; V gene: TRBV7-2; CDR3 DNA: TGTGCCAGCAGCTTATTGGGACTAGCGGCGGGGGGTACAGATACGCAGTATTTT; CDR3 protein: CASSLLGLAAGGTDTQYF
clone size: NA; J gene: TRBJ2-1; D gene: NA; V gene: TRBV18; CDR3 DNA: TGTGCCAGCTCAACGGACGGGGATGAGCAGTTCTTC; CDR3 protein: CASSTDGDEQFF
clone size: once; J gene: TRBJ1-6; D gene: NA; V gene: TRBV27; CDR3 DNA: TGTGCCAGCAGTCCCCACAGGGATCGGTATTCACCCCTCCACTTT; CDR3 protein: CASSPHRDRYSPLHF
clone size: NA; J gene: TRBJ2-1; D gene: NA; V gene: TRBV6-5; CDR3 DNA: TGTGCCGCAGGGTTACCGAGCTACAATGAGCAGTTCTTC; CDR3 protein: CAAGLPSYNEQFF
clone size: once; J gene: TRBJ1-2; D gene: TRBD1; V gene: TRBV6-2/TRBV6-3; CDR3 DNA: TGTGCCAGCAGTTACGGACAGGGGGCTAACTATGGCTACACCTTC; CDR3 protein: CASSYGQGANYGYTF
clone size: NA; J gene: TRBJ2-5; D gene: NA; V gene: TRBV15; CDR3 DNA: TGTGCCACCAGCAGATCCCGGACAGTGGAGACCCAGTACTTC; CDR3 protein: CATSRSRTVETQYF
clone size: NA; J gene: TRBJ2-5; D gene: TRBD2; V gene: TRBV28; CDR3 DNA: TGTGCCAGCAGTAAACCGGGACTAGCGGATCAAGAGACCCAGTACTTC; CDR3 protein: CASSKPGLADQETQYF
clone size: once; J gene: TRBJ2-7; D gene: TRBD2; V gene: TRBV7-2; CDR3 DNA: TGTGCCAGCAGCTTAGCGGGACTAGCGGGAGACGAGCAGTACTTC; CDR3 protein: CASSLAGLAGDEQYF
clone size: NA; J gene: TRBJ2-4; D gene: NA; V gene: TRBV11-2; CDR3 DNA: TGTGCCAGCGGTCCTCCGGCTCGGGATGACATTCAGTACTTC; CDR3 protein: CASGPPARDDIQYF
clone size: NA; J gene: TRBJ2-2; D gene: NA; V gene: TRBV9; CDR3 DNA: TGTGCCAGCAGCGTAAGAGGTAGCGGAACAAACACCGGGGAGCTGTTTTTT; CDR3 protein: CASSVRGSGTNTGELFF
clone size: NA; J gene: TRBJ2-7; D gene: TRBD2; V gene: TRBV5-8; CDR3 DNA: TGTGCCAGCAGCCTGAGAGGCGGGACTAGCGGGGACTACGAGCAGTACTTC; CDR3 protein: CASSLRGGTSGDYEQYF
clone size: NA; J gene: TRBJ1-2; D gene: NA; V gene: TRBV10-2; CDR3 DNA: TGCGCCAGCTCGGGACAAACTAACTATGGCTACACCTTC; CDR3 protein: CASSGQTNYGYTF
clone size: NA; J gene: TRBJ2-1; D gene: TRBD2; V gene: TRBV29-1; CDR3 DNA: TGCAGCGTTGAATTAGCGGGCTTAGGGAGAGACAATGAGCAGTTCTTC; CDR3 protein: CSVELAGLGRDNEQFF
clone size: NA; J gene: TRBJ2-7; D gene: NA; V gene: TRBV28; CDR3 DNA: TGTGCCAGCAGTTTATTAGTCTATTACGACGGCGGGCAGTACTTC; CDR3 protein: CASSLLVYYDGGQYF
clone size: NA; J gene: TRBJ2-1; D gene: NA; V gene: TRBV7-9; CDR3 DNA: TGTGCCAGCAGCTTAGTGGGCCTGGGGGCCGAGGCGGAGCAGTTCTTC; CDR3 protein: CASSLVGLGAEAEQFF
clone size: NA; J gene: TRBJ2-1; D gene: TRBD2; V gene: TRBV19; CDR3 DNA: TGTGCCAGTAGTGATCTCGGCGGGAGTGTCTACAATGAGCAGTTCTTC; CDR3 protein: CASSDLGGSVYNEQFF
clone size: NA; J gene: TRBJ2-3; D gene: TRBD2; V gene: TRBV30; CDR3 DNA: TGTGCCTGCCAGAGCGGGGGAAGCACAGATACGCAGTATTTT; CDR3 protein: CACQSGGSTDTQYF
clone size: NA; J gene: TRBJ2-1; D gene: NA; V gene: TRBV7-9; CDR3 DNA: TGTGCCAGCAGCCCAGGCTACAATGAGCAGTTCTTC; CDR3 protein: CASSPGYNEQFF
clone size: few; J gene: TRBJ2-2; D gene: TRBD2; V gene: TRBV3-1/TRBV3-2; CDR3 DNA: TGTGCCAGCAGCCAAGTTGCGGGAGGGCCAGTAAGGGAGCTGTTTTTT; CDR3 protein: CASSQVAGGPVRELFF
clone size: few; J gene: TRBJ2-2; D gene: NA; V gene: TRBV9; CDR3 DNA: TGTGCCAGCAGCGTAGCGTCGTTGAACACCGGGGAGCTGTTTTTT; CDR3 protein: CASSVASLNTGELFF
clone size: NA; J gene: TRBJ2-1; D gene: NA; V gene: TRBV7-2; CDR3 DNA: TGTGCCAGCAGCTTAGACACCTACAATGAGCAGTTCTTC; CDR3 protein: CASSLDTYNEQFF
clone size: NA; J gene: TRBJ1-5; D gene: TRBD1; V gene: TRBV27; CDR3 DNA: TGTGCCAGCAGCCTGACAGGGACAAATCAGCCCCAGCATTTT; CDR3 protein: CASSLTGTNQPQHF
clone size: NA; J gene: TRBJ1-5; D gene: NA; V gene: TRBV18; CDR3 DNA: TGTGCCAGCTCACCAGGGGGGACCAATAGCAATCAGCCCCAGCATTTT; CDR3 protein: CASSPGGTNSNQPQHF
clone size: NA; J gene: TRBJ2-3; D gene: NA; V gene: TRBV12-3/TRBV12-4; CDR3 DNA: TGTGCCAGCAGTTTAGGCAGTCCAGATACGCAGTATTTT; CDR3 protein: CASSLGSPDTQYF
clone size: NA; J gene: TRBJ2-1; D gene: TRBD1; V gene: TRBV7-7; CDR3 DNA: TGTGCCAGCAGCCTGTCCTCCGGGACAGTATCGTACAATGAGCAGTTCTTC; CDR3 protein: CASSLSSGTVSYNEQFF
clone size: NA; J gene: TRBJ2-1; D gene: TRBD2; V gene: TRBV7-3; CDR3 DNA: TGTGCCAGCAGCCCCGGACTAGATTTCAATGAGCAGTTCTTC; CDR3 protein: CASSPGLDFNEQFF
clone size: NA; J gene: TRBJ2-7; D gene: NA; V gene: TRBV27; CDR3 DNA: TGTGCCAGCAGTTTGAGGCAGTCCTACGAGCAGTACTTC; CDR3 protein: CASSLRQSYEQYF
clone size: NA; J gene: TRBJ2-1; D gene: TRBD2; V gene: TRBV9; CDR3 DNA: TGTGCCAGCAGCACTACGTACGGACTAGCGGGGGGCAATGAGCAGTTCTTC; CDR3 protein: CASSTTYGLAGGNEQFF
clone size: NA; J gene: TRBJ1-1; D gene: NA; V gene: TRBV7-6; CDR3 DNA: TGTGCCAGCAGCTTAAAATTGTCGGGAAGGCCGGACACTGAAGCTTTCTTT; CDR3 protein: CASSLKLSGRPDTEAFF
clone size: NA; J gene: TRBJ1-4; D gene: TRBD1; V gene: TRBV10-2; CDR3 DNA: TGCGCCACCTCCGGGACAGCTAATGAAAAACTGTTTTTT; CDR3 protein: CATSGTANEKLFF
clone size: NA; J gene: TRBJ2-2; D gene: TRBD1; V gene: TRBV25-1; CDR3 DNA: TGTGCCAGCCAGGGACAGATGAACACCGGGGAGCTGTTTTTT; CDR3 protein: CASQGQMNTGELFF
clone size: NA; J gene: TRBJ2-2; D gene: TRBD2; V gene: TRBV5-6; CDR3 DNA: TGTGCCAGCAGCTTGCTAGCGGACAACACCGGGGAGCTGTTTTTT; CDR3 protein: CASSLLADNTGELFF